The following is a TCR beta chain sequence with its context. Primed by a sample-barcoded 5' primer and a J-beta primer mix, a second PCR proceeded for about 6 to 11 cycles. MiXCR, run by TCRdb on the 5' RACE reads, gives a single entry per CDR3 protein. The repertoire holds roughly 900,000 distinct CDR3 sequences, with around 48% as singletons. Per sample, no less than 5.5 micrograms of total RNA were extracted. The data were obtained in a study of blood T cells in healthy people across ages. This CDR3 has 13 residues. CDR1 is SEHNR and CDR2 is FQNEAQ in the germline V gene (reference sequence). Deletions cut 3 bases from V and 3 bases from J, with 9 bases between.

The receptor's source is a young man in good health. This chain uses TRBV7-9 with TRBJ2-7, with D perhaps TRBD1 (6 bases). Sequencing was performed on blood. The CDR3 DNA sequence: TGTGCCAGCAGCTTTATACAGGGCTACGAGCAGTACTTC. Encoded protein: CASSFIQGYEQYF.